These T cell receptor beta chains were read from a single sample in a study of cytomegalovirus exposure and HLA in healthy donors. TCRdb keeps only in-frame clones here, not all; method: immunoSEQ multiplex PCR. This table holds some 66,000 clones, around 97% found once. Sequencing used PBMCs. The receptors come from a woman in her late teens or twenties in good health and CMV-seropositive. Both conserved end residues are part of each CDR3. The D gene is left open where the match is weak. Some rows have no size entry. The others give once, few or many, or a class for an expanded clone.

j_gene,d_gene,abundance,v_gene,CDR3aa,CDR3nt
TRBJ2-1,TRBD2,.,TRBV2,CASSVSELAGGPYNEQFF,TGTGCCAGCAGTGTGTCGGAGTTAGCGGGAGGTCCCTACAATGAGCAGTTCTTC
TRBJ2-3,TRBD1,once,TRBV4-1,CASSQDTGTGDTDTQYF,TGCGCCAGCAGCCAAGACACCGGGACAGGGGACACAGATACGCAGTATTTT
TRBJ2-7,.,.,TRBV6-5,CASSYNREYEQYF,TGTGCCAGCAGTTACAACCGGGAATACGAGCAGTACTTC
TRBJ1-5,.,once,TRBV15,CATSREVRHREQPQHF,TGTGCCACCAGCAGAGAGGTGAGACACAGGGAACAGCCCCAGCATTTT
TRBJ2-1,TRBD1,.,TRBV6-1,CASRGTGGQNEQFF,TGTGCCAGCAGAGGGACAGGGGGGCAAAATGAGCAGTTCTTC
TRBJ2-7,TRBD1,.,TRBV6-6,CASSNLAGGQYF,TGTGCCAGCAGCAACCTCGCAGGGGGGCAGTACTTC
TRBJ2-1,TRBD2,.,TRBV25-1,CASSLGRAGIGNEQFF,TGTGCCAGCAGCCTCGGACGAGCGGGAATCGGCAATGAGCAGTTCTTC
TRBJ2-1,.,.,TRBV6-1,CASSGKRNEQFF,TGTGCCAGCAGTGGAAAGCGTAATGAGCAGTTCTTC
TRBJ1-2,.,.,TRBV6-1,CAGRPTGTPNYGYTF,TGTGCCGGCCGCCCTACCGGGACACCTAACTATGGCTACACCTTC
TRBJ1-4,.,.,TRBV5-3,CARSPGATNEKLFF,TGTGCCAGAAGCCCCGGGGCAACTAATGAAAAACTGTTTTTT
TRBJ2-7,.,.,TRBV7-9,CASSSPTSVTYEQYF,TGTGCCAGCAGCTCCCCGACTAGTGTTACTTACGAGCAGTACTTC
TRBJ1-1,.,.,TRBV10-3,CAISNTGWSTEAFF,TGTGCCATCAGTAATACAGGGTGGAGCACTGAAGCTTTCTTT
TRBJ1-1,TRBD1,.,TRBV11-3,CASSRTGERAFF,TGTGCCAGCAGCCGGACAGGGGAAAGGGCTTTCTTT
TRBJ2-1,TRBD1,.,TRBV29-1,CSVSDRGGDEQFF,TGCAGCGTGTCCGACAGGGGCGGCGATGAGCAGTTCTTC
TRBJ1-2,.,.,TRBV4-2,CASSHPPRGYGYTF,TGTGCCAGCAGCCATCCCCCCAGGGGCTATGGCTACACCTTC
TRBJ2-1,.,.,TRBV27,CASSLYPDEQFF,TGTGCCAGCAGTTTATATCCGGATGAGCAGTTCTTC
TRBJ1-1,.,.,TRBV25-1,CASSEGPGTEAFF,TGTGCCAGCAGTGAAGGCCCGGGTACTGAAGCTTTCTTT
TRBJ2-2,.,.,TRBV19,CASSITGLELFF,TGTGCCAGTAGTATAACAGGGTTGGAGCTGTTTTTT
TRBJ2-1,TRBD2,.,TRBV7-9,CASSLARTSETSYNEQFF,TGTGCCAGCAGCTTAGCCAGGACTAGCGAGACCTCCTACAATGAGCAGTTCTTC
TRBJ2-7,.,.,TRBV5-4,CASSLSGTPYEQYF,TGTGCCAGCAGCCTATCCGGGACACCTTACGAGCAGTACTTC
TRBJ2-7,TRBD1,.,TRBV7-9,CASSPGDSSYEQYF,TGTGCCAGCAGCCCCGGGGACAGCTCCTACGAGCAGTACTTC
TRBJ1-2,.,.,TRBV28,CASSLSGFGYTF,TGTGCCAGCAGTTTATCAGGGTTCGGCTACACCTTC